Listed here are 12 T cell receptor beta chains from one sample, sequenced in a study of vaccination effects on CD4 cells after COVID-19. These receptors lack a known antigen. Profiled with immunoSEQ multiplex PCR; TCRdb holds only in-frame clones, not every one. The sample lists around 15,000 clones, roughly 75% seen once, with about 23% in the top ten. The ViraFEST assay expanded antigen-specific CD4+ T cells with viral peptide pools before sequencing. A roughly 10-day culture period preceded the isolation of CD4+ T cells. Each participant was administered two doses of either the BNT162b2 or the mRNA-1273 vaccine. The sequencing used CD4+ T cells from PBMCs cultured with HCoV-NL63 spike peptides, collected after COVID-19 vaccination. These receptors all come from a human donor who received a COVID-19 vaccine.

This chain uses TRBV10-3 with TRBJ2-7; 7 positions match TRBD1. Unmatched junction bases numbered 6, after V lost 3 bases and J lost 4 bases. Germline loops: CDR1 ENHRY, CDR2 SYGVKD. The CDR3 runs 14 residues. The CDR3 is CAISEDRDFYEQYF. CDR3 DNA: TGTGCCATCAGTGAAGACAGGGATTTTTACGAGCAGTACTTC.

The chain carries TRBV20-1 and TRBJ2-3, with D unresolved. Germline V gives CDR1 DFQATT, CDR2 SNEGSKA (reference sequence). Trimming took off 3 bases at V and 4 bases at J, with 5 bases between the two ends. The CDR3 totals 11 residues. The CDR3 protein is CSARVADTQYF. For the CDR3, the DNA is TGCAGTGCTAGGGTCGCAGATACGCAGTATTTT.

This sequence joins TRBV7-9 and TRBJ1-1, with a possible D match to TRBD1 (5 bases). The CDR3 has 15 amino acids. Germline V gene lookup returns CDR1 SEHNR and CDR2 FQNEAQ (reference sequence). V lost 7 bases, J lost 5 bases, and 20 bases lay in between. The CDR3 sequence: CASTLGEGRDTEAFF. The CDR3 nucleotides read TGTGCCAGCACCCTGGGTGAGGGGAGAGATACTGAAGCTTTCTTT.

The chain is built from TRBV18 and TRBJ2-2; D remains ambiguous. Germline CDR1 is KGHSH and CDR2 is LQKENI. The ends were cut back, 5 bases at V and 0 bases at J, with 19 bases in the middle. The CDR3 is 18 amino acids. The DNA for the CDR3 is TGTGCCAGCTCAGCGGTCCGTCCACTACCTGCGAACACCGGGGAGCTGTTTTTT. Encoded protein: CASSAVRPLPANTGELFF.

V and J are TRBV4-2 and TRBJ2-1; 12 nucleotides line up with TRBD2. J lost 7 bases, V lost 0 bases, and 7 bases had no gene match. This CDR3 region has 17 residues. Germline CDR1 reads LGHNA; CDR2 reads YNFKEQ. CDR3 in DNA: TGTGCCAGCAGCCAAGAACTAGCGGGGGGCTATGGTAATGAGCAGTTCTTC. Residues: CASSQELAGGYGNEQFF.

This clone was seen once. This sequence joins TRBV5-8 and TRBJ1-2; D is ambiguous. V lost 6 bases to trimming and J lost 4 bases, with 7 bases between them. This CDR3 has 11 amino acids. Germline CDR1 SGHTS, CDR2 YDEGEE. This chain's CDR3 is CASTILYGYTF. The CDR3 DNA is TGTGCCAGCACCATACTCTATGGCTACACCTTC.

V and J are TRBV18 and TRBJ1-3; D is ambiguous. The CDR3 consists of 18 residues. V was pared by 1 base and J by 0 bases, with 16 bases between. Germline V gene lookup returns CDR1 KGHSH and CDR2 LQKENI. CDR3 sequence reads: CASSPLPPPGGSGNTIYF. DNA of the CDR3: TGTGCCAGCTCACCACTCCCCCCCCCGGGTGGCTCTGGAAACACCATATATTTT.

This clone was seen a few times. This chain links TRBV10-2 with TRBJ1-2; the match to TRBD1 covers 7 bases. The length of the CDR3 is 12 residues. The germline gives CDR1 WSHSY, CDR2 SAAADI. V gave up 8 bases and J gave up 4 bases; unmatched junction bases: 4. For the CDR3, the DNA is TGCGCCAGCGGCCGGGACAGCTATGGCTACACCTTC. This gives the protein CASGRDSYGYTF.

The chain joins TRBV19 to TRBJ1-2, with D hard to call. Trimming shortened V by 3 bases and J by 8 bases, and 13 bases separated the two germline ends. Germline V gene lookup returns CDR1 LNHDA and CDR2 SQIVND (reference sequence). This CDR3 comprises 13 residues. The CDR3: CASSIPPGAGYTF. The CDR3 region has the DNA TGTGCCAGTAGTATCCCTCCAGGCGCCGGCTACACCTTC. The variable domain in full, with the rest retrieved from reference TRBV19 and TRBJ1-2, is DGGITQSPKYLFRKEGQNVTLSCEQNLNHDAMYWYRQDPGQGLRLIYYSQIVNDFQKGDIAEGYSVSREKKESFPLTVTSAQKNPTAFYLCASSIPPGAGYTFGSGTRLTVV.

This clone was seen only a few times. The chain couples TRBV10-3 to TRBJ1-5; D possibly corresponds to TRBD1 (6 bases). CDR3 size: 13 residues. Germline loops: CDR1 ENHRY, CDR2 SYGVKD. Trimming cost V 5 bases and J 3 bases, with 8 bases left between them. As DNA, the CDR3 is TGTGCCATCAGTACAGGGCCCAATCAGCCCCAGCATTTT. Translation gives CAISTGPNQPQHF.

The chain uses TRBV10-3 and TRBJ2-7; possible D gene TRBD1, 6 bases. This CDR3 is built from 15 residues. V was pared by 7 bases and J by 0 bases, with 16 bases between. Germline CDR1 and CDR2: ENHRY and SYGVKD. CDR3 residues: CAITQGVSLSYEQYF. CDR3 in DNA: TGTGCCATCACACAGGGAGTTAGCCTCTCCTACGAGCAGTACTTC.

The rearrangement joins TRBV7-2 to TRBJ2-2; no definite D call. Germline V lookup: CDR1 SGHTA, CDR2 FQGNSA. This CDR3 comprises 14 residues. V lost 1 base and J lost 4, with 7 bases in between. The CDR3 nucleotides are TGTGCCAGCAGCTTAGACGGTGGCACCGGGGAGCTGTTTTTT. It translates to CASSLDGGTGELFF.